Listed below are T cell receptor beta chains from one sample, sequenced in a study of T-cell memory formation after mild COVID-19. TCRdb itself ran the 5' RACE reads through MiXCR, one entry per CDR3 protein. The table lists about 280,000 distinct CDR3 sequences, 7% to 10% of them singletons. The sequenced material came from PBMCs or a T cell subset sorted from them (not recorded which). The source is a man in his late teens or twenties who had mild COVID-19 (a few samples of this study predate the infection). Cell type and time point are not known. Both conserved end residues are part of each CDR3. The D gene is left open where the match is weak. Rows give clone size only sometimes, using once, few, many, or a class for an expanded clone.

CASSPASLAGAETQYF	TGTGCCAGCAGCCCGGCCTCACTAGCGGGGGCAGAGACCCAGTACTTC	TRBV5-4	TRBD2	TRBJ2-5	16	few
CASRQGENTEAFF	TGTGCCAGCAGACAGGGGGAGAACACTGAAGCTTTCTTT	TRBV27	TRBD1	TRBJ1-1	13	few
CASSPGTLTQYF	TGTGCCAGCAGTCCCGGCACCCTTACGCAGTATTTT	TRBV12-3/TRBV12-4	-	TRBJ2-3	12	-
CATSDQGAGNEQFF	TGTGCCACCAGTGATCAGGGAGCGGGCAATGAGCAGTTCTTC	TRBV24-1	-	TRBJ2-1	14	-
CASSLVSSGGAYEQYF	TGTGCCAGCAGCTTAGTTTCCAGCGGGGGGGCCTACGAGCAGTACTTC	TRBV11-2	TRBD2	TRBJ2-7	16	-
CASSPDVADTQYF	TGTGCCAGCAGCCCGGACGTAGCAGATACGCAGTATTTT	TRBV7-2	-	TRBJ2-3	13	-
CASSERSGGPTGANVLTF	TGTGCCAGCAGTGAACGGAGCGGGGGGCCAACTGGGGCCAACGTCCTGACTTTC	TRBV6-1	TRBD2	TRBJ2-6	18	few
CASSPLPLPLTGGFYGYTF	TGTGCCAGCAGCCCACTCCCCCTTCCGTTGACAGGGGGCTTCTATGGCTACACCTTC	TRBV14	TRBD1	TRBJ1-2	19	few
CASSSRGAPDTQYF	TGTGCCAGCAGCTCCCGGGGGGCCCCTGATACGCAGTATTTT	TRBV11-3	-	TRBJ2-3	14	-
CASSIKGQGQYEQYF	TGCGCCAGCAGCATCAAGGGACAGGGTCAGTACGAGCAGTACTTC	TRBV5-1	TRBD1	TRBJ2-7	15	many
CATSSRGEPNYGYTF	TGTGCCACCTCTTCGAGGGGGGAGCCTAACTATGGCTACACCTTC	TRBV5-5	-	TRBJ1-2	15	few
CASSQTPVSYEQYF	TGTGCCAGCAGCCAGACCCCAGTCTCCTACGAGCAGTACTTC	TRBV3-1	-	TRBJ2-7	14	-
CASSERIAGGLRDTQYF	TGTGCCAGCAGTGAGCGTATAGCGGGGGGGCTACGAGATACGCAGTATTTT	TRBV2	TRBD2	TRBJ2-3	17	few
CASSSDSQNTQYF	TGTGCCAGCAGCTCGGATTCTCAGAATACGCAGTATTTT	TRBV5-6	-	TRBJ2-3	13	-
CAWSVVRDAGYTF	TGTGCCTGGAGTGTAGTCAGGGATGCTGGCTACACCTTC	TRBV30	-	TRBJ1-2	13	few
CASSSPRDNNQETQYF	TGTGCCAGCAGCTCACCCCGGGACAACAATCAAGAGACCCAGTACTTC	TRBV5-4	-	TRBJ2-5	16	many
CASTFGGGNTGELFF	TGTGCCAGCACCTTCGGGGGCGGGAACACCGGGGAGCTGTTTTTT	TRBV12-3/TRBV12-4	-	TRBJ2-2	15	many
CASSDWGARDLEGYTF	TGTGCCAGCAGTGATTGGGGGGCGCGAGATCTGGAAGGCTACACCTTC	TRBV6-4	-	TRBJ1-2	16	-
CASSLEGELFF	TGTGCCAGCAGTTTAGAAGGGGAGCTGTTTTTT	TRBV28	-	TRBJ2-2	11	-
CASKQRGYGYTF	TGTGCCAGCAAGCAGAGAGGCTATGGCTACACCTTC	TRBV6-5	-	TRBJ1-2	12	few
CASSAPDREDQPQHF	TGTGCCAGCAGCGCGCCGGACAGGGAGGATCAGCCCCAGCATTTT	TRBV7-2	TRBD1	TRBJ1-5	15	-
CASRSLPGQLNTEAFF	TGCGCCAGCAGATCTCTACCGGGACAACTGAACACTGAAGCTTTCTTT	TRBV5-1	-	TRBJ1-1	16	few
CASSLGQINQPQHF	TGCGCCAGCAGCTTGGGCCAGATCAATCAGCCCCAGCATTTT	TRBV5-1	-	TRBJ1-5	14	few
CASSLAGTGQVHEQYF	TGTGCCAGCAGCTTGGCCGGGACAGGGCAAGTCCACGAGCAGTACTTC	TRBV5-5	TRBD1	TRBJ2-7	16	few
CASSLAVLTNNEQFF	TGCGCCAGCAGCTTGGCAGTCCTAACAAACAATGAGCAGTTCTTC	TRBV5-1	-	TRBJ2-1	15	many
CSVGRVTEAFF	TGCAGCGTTGGCAGGGTGACTGAAGCTTTCTTT	TRBV29-1	-	TRBJ1-1	11	-
CSARPRQGGTEAFF	TGCAGTGCTAGACCAAGACAGGGAGGCACTGAAGCTTTCTTT	TRBV20-1	TRBD1	TRBJ1-1	14	-
CASSQTGSSYNEQFF	TGTGCCAGCAGTCAGACAGGGAGTTCCTACAATGAGCAGTTCTTC	TRBV6-5	TRBD1	TRBJ2-1	15	-
CSARVRGRGGNQPQHF	TGCAGTGCTAGAGTCCGAGGCAGGGGTGGCAATCAGCCCCAGCATTTT	TRBV20-1	-	TRBJ1-5	16	-
CASSLPIPGHF	TGCGCCAGCAGCTTACCAATTCCGGGGCACTTC	TRBV5-1	-	TRBJ2-7	11	many
CASSFTRAGNTIYF	TGTGCCAGCAGCTTCACGAGGGCTGGAAACACCATATATTTT	TRBV7-2	-	TRBJ1-3	14	-
CASKKGGYLEETQYF	TGTGCCAGCAAAAAAGGGGGGTATCTCGAAGAGACCCAGTACTTC	TRBV27	-	TRBJ2-5	15	few
CASTKGTANQPQHF	TGTGCCAGCACCAAGGGGACAGCCAATCAGCCCCAGCATTTT	TRBV6-6	TRBD1	TRBJ1-5	14	-
CASSFWPPRSYEQYF	TGTGCCAGCAGCTTCTGGCCTCCTAGATCCTACGAGCAGTACTTC	TRBV7-9	-	TRBJ2-7	15	once
CASSLEDYWSGGTWNEQFF	TGTGCCAGCAGCTTAGAGGATTACTGGTCAGGGGGCACGTGGAATGAGCAGTTCTTC	TRBV11-2	TRBD1	TRBJ2-1	19	-
CSASPRTGLTYGYTF	TGCAGTGCTAGTCCCAGGACCGGTCTTACTTATGGCTACACCTTC	TRBV20-1	-	TRBJ1-2	15	few